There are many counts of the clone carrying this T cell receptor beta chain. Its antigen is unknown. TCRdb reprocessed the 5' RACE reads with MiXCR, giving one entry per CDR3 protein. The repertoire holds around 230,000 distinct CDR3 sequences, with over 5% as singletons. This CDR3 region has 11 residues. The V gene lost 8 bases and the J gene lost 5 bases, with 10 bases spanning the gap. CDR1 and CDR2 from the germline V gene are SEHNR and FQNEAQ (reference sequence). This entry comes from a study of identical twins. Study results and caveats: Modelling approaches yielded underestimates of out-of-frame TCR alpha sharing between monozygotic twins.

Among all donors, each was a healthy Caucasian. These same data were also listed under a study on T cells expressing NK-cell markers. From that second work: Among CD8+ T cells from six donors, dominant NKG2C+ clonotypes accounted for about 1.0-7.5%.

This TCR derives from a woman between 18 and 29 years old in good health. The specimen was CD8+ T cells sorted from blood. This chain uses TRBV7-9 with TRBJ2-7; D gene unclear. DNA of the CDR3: TGTGCCAGCGCCCGGACGGACGAGCAGTACTTC. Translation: CASARTDEQYF.